Shown below are 29 T cell receptor beta chains from a single sample sequenced in a study of beta chain features in type 1 diabetes (dated by TCRdb to the late 2010s). Overall results and qualifications from the work: A moderate but significant shortening of TCRB CDR3 length was observed in type 1 diabetes patients in all four CD4+ subsets.

Library construction relied on the immunoSEQ multiplex PCR assay. All of the isolated RNA was reverse transcribed with the High Capacity cDNA Reverse Transcription Kit, so expressed TCRB transcripts were sequenced. Not all clones reach the TCRdb copy of this immuneACCESS table, which keeps in-frame sequences only. Checked studies attribute under half of the gap to unresolved V genes and leave the rest unexplained. In this sample the table shows under 850,000 clones, roughly 12% of which occur a single time. In total, the top ten clones hold 0.022% of the sample. Antigen specificity for these receptors is unknown. The sample was naive CD4+ T cells from blood. The sample's cell subset or site label is to be understood as: true naive CD4+ T cells. The receptors stem from a man between 18 and 29 years old with type 1 diabetes.

J is TRBJ1-2 and V is TRBV28; TRBD1 matches 7 bases. Per the germline V gene, CDR1 is MDHEN and CDR2 is SYDVKM. CDR3 length equals 12 residues. J lost 6 bases, V lost 8 bases, and 6 bases had no gene match. CDR3 amino acids: CASLFQGDGYTF. CDR3 DNA: TGTGCCAGCTTATTTCAGGGGGATGGCTACACCTTC.

The chain recombines TRBV5-4 with TRBJ2-5; unclear D gene. V shed 1 base and J shed 5 bases, with 18 bases lying between them. CDR3 size: 16 residues. Germline CDR1 and CDR2: SGHNT and YYREEE (reference sequence). This chain's CDR3 is CASSLKFSPMLETQYF. The CDR3 nucleotides read TGTGCCAGCAGCTTGAAGTTTTCCCCAATGTTGGAGACCCAGTACTTC. The variable domain in full, completed from reference TRBV5-4 and TRBJ2-5, reads ETGVTQSPTHLIKTRGQQVTLRCSSQSGHNTVSWYQQALGQGPQFIFQYYREEENGRGNFPPRFSGLQFPNYSSELNVNALELDDSALYLCASSLKFSPMLETQYFGPGTRLLVL.

This clone was detected only a few times. This CDR3 reads CASSLRGSGTESTDTQYF. DNA for the CDR3: TGTGCCAGCAGCCTACGGGGTTCCGGGACAGAAAGCACAGATACGCAGTATTTT. The chain combines TRBV7-3 with TRBJ2-3; 7 bases line up with TRBD1. The CDR3 is 18 amino acids. With V trimmed by 5 bases and J by 0 bases, 14 bases remained unmatched. Germline loops: CDR1 SGHTA, CDR2 FQGTGA.

This clone has a handful of counts. The chain joins TRBV20-1 to TRBJ2-5; maybe TRBD2 (5 bases). Germline CDR1 is DFQATT and CDR2 is SNEGSKA (reference sequence). The V and J ends lost 7 bases and 2 bases respectively, with 8 bases between them. The CDR3 contains 11 residues. CDR3 residues: CSELGQETQYF. The CDR3 coding sequence is TGCAGTGAACTAGGACAAGAGACCCAGTACTTC.

This chain connects TRBV10-3 to TRBJ1-1; D not certain. Germline CDR1 and CDR2: ENHRY and SYGVKD. V was shortened by 10 bases and J by 6 bases, with 24 bases between the two germline ends. This CDR3 region has 15 residues. The CDR3 bases are TGTGCCAGCCGGCCCGGGGTATCCGGAATCGCTGAAGCTTTCTTT. This codes for CASRPGVSGIAEAFF.

V is TRBV30 and J is TRBJ1-2, with a tentative D call TRBD1 (6 bases). Germline V gives CDR1 GTSNPN, CDR2 SVGIG (reference sequence). V gave up 7 bases and J gave up 5 bases, with 17 bases separating them. This CDR3 has 13 amino acids. This CDR3 is CASLQGRAYGYTF. CDR3 nucleotides: TGTGCCTCACTGCAGGGGCGCGCTTATGGCTACACCTTC.

This clone showed up just a few times. The chain combines TRBV2 with TRBJ2-2; D uncertain. Trimming left V 8 bases short and J 6 bases short, with 13 bases between. The CDR3 is 13 residues long. Germline V gives CDR1 SNHLY, CDR2 FYNNEI. The CDR3 nucleotides are TGTGCCAGCTGGGATTGGGTGGCCGGGGAGCTGTTTTTT. It encodes CASWDWVAGELFF.

The chain combines TRBV7-8 with TRBJ1-1; 7 bases agree with TRBD1. This CDR3 is built from 13 residues. CDR1 and CDR2 from the germline V gene are SGHVS and FQNEAQ. V lost 5 bases to trimming and J lost 8 bases; unmatched junction nucleotides: 8. Here the CDR3 DNA reads TGTGCCAGCAGCCCAACACGACAGGGAGAAGCTTTCTTT. This translates into CASSPTRQGEAFF.

This clone has only a few counts. The J gene is TRBJ2-3, the V gene TRBV7-8; no firm D call. Germline-derived CDR1 and CDR2 are SGHVS and FQNEAQ. The length of the CDR3 is 14 residues. Trimming removed 5 bases at V and 9 bases at J, with 18 bases between. In DNA form, the CDR3 reads TGTGCCAGCAGCGTCGACCGGGTCTCAGTCACGCAGTATTTT. Translation: CASSVDRVSVTQYF.

This chain joins TRBV19 and TRBJ1-2; TRBD1 agrees at 7 bases. Looked up from germline, CDR1 is LNHDA and CDR2 is SQIVND (reference sequence). The CDR3 contains 14 residues. Trimming removed 5 bases from V and 4 bases from J; junction bases left unmatched: 7. The CDR3 coding sequence is TGTGCCAGTAGTCTGATTTCAGGGGGCTATGGCTACACCTTC. As protein: CASSLISGGYGYTF.

This chain uses TRBV27 with TRBJ1-5, with 8 bases identical to TRBD1. V lost 8 bases and J lost 7; bases outside the gene matches: 4. The CDR3 is 12 amino acids. The germline gives CDR1 MNHEY, CDR2 SMNVEV (reference sequence). In nucleotides, the CDR3 is TGTGCCAGCGGACAGGGTGGCCAGCCCCAGCATTTT. As protein: CASGQGGQPQHF.

The chain is built from TRBV5-6 and TRBJ2-5; D is undetermined. The germline V and J ends were trimmed by 4 bases and 5 bases, with 6 bases remaining between them. The CDR3 runs 11 residues. The germline CDR1 and CDR2 sequences are SGHDT and YYEEEE. DNA for the CDR3: TGTGCCAGCAGCGGTAGGGAGACCCAGTACTTC. Translated, it gives CASSGRETQYF.

The chain couples TRBV5-1 to TRBJ1-4; D is ambiguous. This CDR3 is built from 17 residues. Germline CDR1 SGHRS, CDR2 YFSETQ. Trimming cost V 1 base and J 0 bases, with 13 bases left between them. In nucleotides, the CDR3 is TGCGCCAGCAGCTTGATGGGAGCCACTTCAACTAATGAAAAACTGTTTTTT. It is translated as CASSLMGATSTNEKLFF.

The chain couples TRBV6-5 to TRBJ1-3; maybe TRBD1 (5 bases). The CDR3 extends over 14 amino acids. V shed 7 bases and J shed 0 bases, with 10 bases lying between them. CDR1 is MNHEY, CDR2 SVGAGI, per germline. CDR3 DNA sequence: TGTGCCAGCACCTGGGGCCCCTCTGGAAACACCATATATTTT. Translation: CASTWGPSGNTIYF.

This chain links TRBV5-4 with TRBJ2-2; D is perhaps TRBD1 (6 bases). Looked up from germline, CDR1 is SGHNT and CDR2 is YYREEE (reference sequence). The CDR3 spans 16 residues. Trimming shortened V by 2 bases and J by 3 bases, and 14 bases separated the two germline ends. The CDR3, as DNA: TGTGCCAGCAGCTTCACCGTGGGGGCAGACACCGGGGAGCTGTTTTTT. Encoded protein: CASSFTVGADTGELFF. Supplemented by reference TRBV5-4 and TRBJ2-2, the full variable domain reads ETGVTQSPTHLIKTRGQQVTLRCSSQSGHNTVSWYQQALGQGPQFIFQYYREEENGRGNFPPRFSGLQFPNYSSELNVNALELDDSALYLCASSFTVGADTGELFFGEGSRLTVL.

This clone was recorded a few times. The chain couples TRBV5-1 to TRBJ2-1; TRBD2 matches 10 bases. This CDR3 region has 15 residues. In germline, CDR1 is SGHRS, CDR2 YFSETQ. J lost 6 bases, V lost 4 bases, and 7 bases had no gene match. CDR3 sequence (DNA): TGCGCCAGCAGCCCAACGACTAGCGGGCCCAATGAGCAGTTCTTC. Encoded protein: CASSPTTSGPNEQFF.

The chain joins TRBV28 to TRBJ2-1; 10 bases are a match to TRBD2. V gave up 5 bases and J gave up 5 bases; unmatched junction bases: 9. Germline-derived CDR1 and CDR2 are MDHEN and SYDVKM. The CDR3 consists of 16 residues. The CDR3 sequence: CASSPSIAGGNNEQFF. In DNA form, the CDR3 reads TGTGCCAGCAGTCCCTCAATAGCGGGGGGTAACAATGAGCAGTTCTTC.

CDR3 sequence reads: CASGLGGGTDTQYF. Written as DNA, the CDR3 is TGTGCCAGCGGATTAGGAGGGGGCACAGATACGCAGTATTTT. The chain uses TRBV11-1 and TRBJ2-3, with D possibly matching TRBD2 (6 bases). The CDR3 has 14 amino acids. V shed 8 bases and J shed 1 base, with 13 bases lying between them. Germline lookup yields CDR1 SGHAT and CDR2 FQDESV (reference sequence).

The chain recombines TRBV13 with TRBJ1-1; D gene uncertain. V was pared by 2 bases and J by 2 bases, with 3 bases between. CDR3 size: 12 residues. Germline V gene data show CDR1 as PRHDT and CDR2 as FYEKMQ (reference sequence). The DNA for the CDR3 is TGTGCCAGCAGCTTACATAACACTGAAGCTTTCTTT. Translation gives CASSLHNTEAFF.

The chain recombines TRBV4-1 with TRBJ2-7, with 8 bases aligning to TRBD1. From germline, CDR1 is MGHRA and CDR2 YSYEKL. CDR3 size: 17 residues. V shed 3 bases and J 4 bases; nucleotides not matched to a gene: 14. The DNA of the CDR3 is TGCGCCAGCAGCCAGGAAGAGGGACAGGCACTTTTTTACGAGCAGTACTTC. The encoded protein is CASSQEEGQALFYEQYF.

The chain links TRBV11-3 to TRBJ2-1, with D perhaps TRBD1 (5 bases). The CDR3 has 12 residues. The ends were cut back, 5 bases at V and 12 bases at J, with 14 bases in the middle. Germline CDR1 SGHNT, CDR2 YENEEA. In DNA, the CDR3 is TGTGCCAGCAGCCCGACAGTCCCCGGGCAGTTCTTC. This gives the protein CASSPTVPGQFF.

This chain uses TRBV18 with TRBJ1-3; weak D call: TRBD1 (5 bases). V was pared by 3 bases and J by 0 bases, with 12 bases between. The CDR3 totals 16 residues. The germline V gene encodes CDR1 KGHSH and CDR2 LQKENI. CDR3 loop: CASSPGTASSGNTIYF. The CDR3 coding sequence is TGTGCCAGCTCACCGGGGACGGCCAGCTCTGGAAACACCATATATTTT.

V and J are TRBV5-1 and TRBJ2-3, with 7 bases aligning to TRBD1. The J segment lost 2 bases and the V segment lost 3 bases, leaving 6 bases of the junction unmatched. Per the germline V gene, CDR1 is SGHRS and CDR2 is YFSETQ. The CDR3 contains 15 residues. The CDR3 is CASSSTGTDTDTQYF. DNA of the CDR3: TGCGCCAGCAGCTCGACCGGGACAGACACAGATACGCAGTATTTT.

This clone was found a few times. This chain joins TRBV15 and TRBJ2-5, with D hard to call. The V and J ends lost 3 bases and 5 bases respectively, with 16 bases between them. This CDR3 contains 15 residues. The germline V gene has CDR1 LNHNV and CDR2 YYDKDF (reference sequence). The CDR3 sequence is CATSSAPMSGETQYF. CDR3 DNA sequence: TGTGCCACCAGCAGCGCCCCTATGAGTGGGGAGACCCAGTACTTC.

The V and J genes are TRBV5-1 and TRBJ1-1; D unclear. CDR3 length: 17 amino acids. CDR1 is SGHRS and CDR2 is YFSETQ in the germline V gene. The V end lost 0 bases, the J end lost 1 base, and 16 bases lay between the germline ends. CDR3 residues: CASSLVRGGGPNTEAFF. The CDR3 nucleotides read TGCGCCAGCAGCTTGGTACGTGGAGGAGGTCCGAACACTGAAGCTTTCTTT.

This clone was seen more than once but under ten times. This CDR3 reads CASSPPEGVNEQFF. CDR3 nucleotides: TGTGCCAGCTCACCACCGGAAGGGGTCAATGAGCAGTTCTTC. The J gene is TRBJ2-1, the V gene TRBV18, with D possibly TRBD1 on 5 matching bases. The ends were cut back, 0 bases at V and 6 bases at J, with 9 bases in the middle. The CDR3 has 14 residues. Germline CDR1 and CDR2: KGHSH and LQKENI.

Remarks on this clone: Other DNA sequences in the same sample also yield this CDR3. This chain uses TRBV5-4 with TRBJ1-4, with D unclear. Germline V gene sequence: CDR1 SGHNT, CDR2 YYREEE (reference sequence). CDR3 length: 15 amino acids. The V end lost 4 bases, the J end lost 0 bases, and 10 bases lay between the germline ends. The CDR3 DNA follows: TGTGCCAGCAGCCCCGGCGGGGCAACTAATGAAAAACTGTTTTTT. Translating gives CASSPGGATNEKLFF.

The chain couples TRBV14 to TRBJ2-3, with D hard to call. Germline CDR1 is SGHDN and CDR2 is FVKESK. The ends were cut back, 4 bases at V and 4 bases at J, with 9 bases in the middle. The CDR3 is 13 amino acids. The CDR3 here is CASSRIISDTQYF. CDR3 nucleotide sequence: TGTGCCAGCAGCCGGATTATTTCAGATACGCAGTATTTT.

J is TRBJ2-7 and V is TRBV10-3; D gene ambiguous. Germline V gene sequence: CDR1 ENHRY, CDR2 SYGVKD. The CDR3 sequence is 15 residues long. Trimming cost V 3 bases and J 3 bases, with 15 bases left between them. In DNA form, the CDR3 reads TGTGCCATCAGTGACACTCTGGCAGCAAGCTACGAGCAGTACTTC. Protein product: CAISDTLAASYEQYF.